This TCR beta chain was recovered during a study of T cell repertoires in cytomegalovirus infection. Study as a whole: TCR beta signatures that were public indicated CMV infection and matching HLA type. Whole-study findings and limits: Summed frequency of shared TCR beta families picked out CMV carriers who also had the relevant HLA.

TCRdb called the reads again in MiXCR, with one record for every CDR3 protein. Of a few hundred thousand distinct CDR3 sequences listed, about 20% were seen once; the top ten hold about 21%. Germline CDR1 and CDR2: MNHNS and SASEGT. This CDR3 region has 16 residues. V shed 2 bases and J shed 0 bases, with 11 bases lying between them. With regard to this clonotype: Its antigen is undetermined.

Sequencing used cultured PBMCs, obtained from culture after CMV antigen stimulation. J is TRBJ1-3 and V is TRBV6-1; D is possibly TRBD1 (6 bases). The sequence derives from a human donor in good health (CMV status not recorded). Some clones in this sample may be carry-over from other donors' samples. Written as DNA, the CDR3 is TGTGCCAGCAGTGAACACAGGGCGACCTCTGGAAACACCATATATTTT. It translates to CASSEHRATSGNTIYF.